This T cell receptor (beta chain) is from a study of T cell repertoires in cytomegalovirus infection. TCRdb re-analysed the reads in MiXCR, keeping a single row per CDR3 protein. Of just under 300,000 distinct CDR3 sequences listed, around 10% are singletons. The ends lost 0 bases at V and 7 bases at J; junction bases unmatched: 6. The germline CDR1 and CDR2 sequences are SGHNT and YYREEE (reference sequence). This CDR3 is 14 amino acids long. This clonotype showed up just a few times. Specimen: PBMCs. The rearrangement uses TRBV5-4 and TRBJ1-2; 7 bases are shared with TRBD1. The source is a human donor in good health (CMV status not recorded). Some clones in this sample may be carry-over from other donors' samples. CDR3 DNA sequence: TGTGCCAGCAGCTTGGATAGCAGGGGGGGTGGCTACACCTTC. It yields the protein CASSLDSRGGGYTF.